The T cell receptor (beta chain) under discussion was sequenced for a study of T and B cells in COVID-19 patients. Study context: The recovered patients had mostly mild to moderate COVID-19 with outpatient management. The recovered cohort's median age was about 31 years, versus 55 to 70 years in active infection. Points from the study as a whole: At recovery TRB diversity and richness exceeded healthy donors, after highly clonal active COVID-19 repertoires. No sequencing was yet done of CD4+, regulatory or CD8+ subsets, or of SARS-CoV-2-responsive or tetramer+ sorted cells.

BIOMED2 TRB-A/B primer pools were used in multiplex TRB PCR. From the multiplex PCR reads, TCRdb called clonotypes with MiXCR, one entry per CDR3 protein. This sample has over 10,000 distinct CDR3 sequences, with about 25% found just once. This clonotype was found many times. The antigen remains unidentified. V was shortened by 4 bases and J by 4 bases, with 10 bases between the two germline ends. CDR1 is DFQATT, CDR2 SNEGSKA, per germline (reference sequence). This CDR3 is built from 12 residues. TRB was amplified from around 250-460 ng of blood genomic DNA. This clonotype was sampled from a human donor who had recovered from COVID-19. This chain connects TRBV20-1 to TRBJ2-5; D perhaps matches TRBD1 (5 bases). The sequencing input was blood. As DNA, the CDR3 is TGCAGTGCTACCAGGGATCCAGAGACCCAGTACTTC. Its translation is CSATRDPETQYF.